This T cell receptor beta chain was sequenced during a study of cytotoxic CD8 clonotypes in ibrutinib-treated CLL. Germline V CDR1 and CDR2: SGHAT, FQNNGV. This CDR3 is 14 amino acids long. V was shortened by 6 bases and J by 10 bases, with 18 bases between the two germline ends. Generated by immunoSEQ multiplex PCR, the TCRdb table keeps only in-frame clones and is missing some. Of around 33,000 clones detected, approximately 48% appear once; the ten largest clones hold approximately 17%. The chain is built from TRBV11-2 and TRBJ1-4; D not resolved. The sequence came from a human donor with chronic lymphocytic leukemia. The sample was PBMCs, taken before ibrutinib treatment. The CDR3 coding sequence is TGTGCCAGCAGACTACGGTCCGAAAGCCCAAAACTGTTTTTT. Residues: CASRLRSESPKLFF.